Each of the 14 T cell receptor beta chains below was sequenced from the same sample in a study of glioma-infiltrating T cells after dendritic cell vaccination. Method: immunoSEQ multiplex PCR; TCRdb's copy keeps in-frame clones and lacks some. Of 99,000 or so clones in the sample, around 90% were seen once. Noted time point: after dendritic cell vaccination, including at tumor progression/relapse. Sample: blood, taken after dendritic cell vaccination. These receptor sequences come from a human donor with glioblastoma.

The chain employs TRBV2 and TRBJ1-2; D is perhaps TRBD1 (6 bases). Trimming removed 2 bases at V and 7 bases at J, with 14 bases between. Germline CDR1 SNHLY, CDR2 FYNNEI. This CDR3 contains 14 residues. CDR3 amino acids: CASSERQGRAGYTF. Written as DNA, the CDR3 is TGTGCCAGCAGTGAACGGCAGGGGAGAGCTGGCTACACCTTC.

This chain joins TRBV2 and TRBJ2-7; 12 positions match TRBD2. This CDR3 contains 15 residues. CDR1 and CDR2 from the germline V gene are SNHLY and FYNNEI. V dropped 5 bases and J dropped 1; count of bases not matched to a gene: 3. Here the CDR3 reads CASSSGTSGSYEQYF. CDR3 coding DNA: TGTGCCAGCAGTTCTGGGACTAGCGGGTCCTACGAGCAGTACTTC.

The CDR3 DNA is TGCGCCAGCAGCGTTAGCGGGGGGGTCAGCACAGATACGCAGTATTTT. Residues: CASSVSGGVSTDTQYF. The rearrangement uses TRBV5-1 and TRBJ2-3, with 11 bases matching TRBD2. Looked up from germline, CDR1 is SGHRS and CDR2 is YFSETQ. The CDR3 spans 16 residues. V was clipped by 4 bases and J by 0 bases; unmatched bases: 4. The variable domain in full, completed from reference TRBV5-1 and TRBJ2-3, reads KAGVTQTPRYLIKTRGQQVTLSCSPISGHRSVSWYQQTPGQGLQFLFEYFSETQRNKGNFPGRFSGRQFSNSRSEMNVSTLELGDSALYLCASSVSGGVSTDTQYFGPGTRLTVL.

The chain couples TRBV4-1 to TRBJ2-4; D remains ambiguous. CDR1 is MGHRA and CDR2 is YSYEKL in the germline V gene. V dropped 2 bases and J dropped 2 bases, with 16 bases sitting between them. This CDR3 is built from 17 residues. CDR3 sequence (DNA): TGCGCCAGCAGCCAACCAACATCGGGTTGGACCAAAAACATTCAGTACTTC. This translates into CASSQPTSGWTKNIQYF.

This CDR3 reads CANLKQGSYNEQFF. CDR3 nucleotides: TGTGCCAACTTAAAACAGGGGTCCTACAATGAGCAGTTCTTC. This chain links TRBV2 with TRBJ2-1; 7 nucleotides line up with TRBD1. The germline CDR1 and CDR2 sequences are SNHLY and FYNNEI. CDR3 length: 14 residues. Losses at the gene ends were 10 bases for V and 1 base for J; bases not matched to a gene: 7.

This rearrangement joins TRBV29-1 to TRBJ2-3; TRBD1 matches 8 bases. This CDR3 contains 16 residues. Germline values: CDR1 SQVTM, CDR2 ANQGSEA. Germline trimming cut 4 bases from V and 2 bases from J; bases unmatched to any gene: 11. The chain's CDR3 is CSVVPGGGENTDTQYF. CDR3 bases: TGCAGCGTTGTGCCAGGGGGCGGCGAAAACACAGATACGCAGTATTTT.

V and J are TRBV5-6 and TRBJ2-3; D remains ambiguous. The CDR3 consists of 18 residues. In germline, CDR1 is SGHDT, CDR2 YYEEEE. Deletions cut 0 bases from V and 2 bases from J, with 19 bases between. The CDR3 coding sequence is TGTGCCAGCAGCTTGGTACAGCCTAAAAGATTCTACACAGATACGCAGTATTTT. Translation: CASSLVQPKRFYTDTQYF. Full variable domain (outside the CDR3, taken from reference TRBV5-6 and TRBJ2-3): DAGVTQSPTHLIKTRGQQVTLRCSPKSGHDTVSWYQQALGQGPQFIFQYYEEEERQRGNFPDRFSGHQFPNYSSELNVNALLLGDSALYLCASSLVQPKRFYTDTQYFGPGTRLTVL.

This chain joins TRBV4-1 and TRBJ2-7; the match to TRBD2 covers 13 bases. The germline V gene encodes CDR1 MGHRA and CDR2 YSYEKL. The junction had 11 bases not matched to a gene; V was cut back by 6 bases and J by 0 bases. CDR3 length: 18 amino acids. CDR3 residues: CASSEKGLAGSSSYEQYF. The CDR3 nucleotides are TGCGCCAGCAGTGAGAAGGGACTAGCGGGGTCGAGCTCCTACGAGCAGTACTTC.

The rearrangement links TRBV6-5 to TRBJ2-7; 7 bases line up with TRBD1. Judging by the DNA end, TRBJ2-5 fits better; the J call may be wrong. Germline V gene lookup returns CDR1 MNHEY and CDR2 SVGAGI. This CDR3 has 15 amino acids. In nucleotides, the CDR3 is TGTGCCAGCAGTTACTCCAGGGGGACGGGAGAGACCCAGTACTTC. Its protein product is CASSYSRGTGETQYF.

The genes are TRBV6-5 and TRBJ2-7; tentative D call: TRBD1 (5 bases). Germline V gives CDR1 MNHEY, CDR2 SVGAGI. CDR3 length: 13 amino acids. V lost 4 bases to trimming and J lost 3 bases, with 10 bases between them. DNA of the CDR3: TGTGCCAGCAGTTCCCCCGACAGCTACGAGCAGTACTTC. Protein product: CASSSPDSYEQYF.

The chain recombines TRBV7-8 with TRBJ2-3; TRBD1 agrees at 11 bases. Per germline, CDR1 SGHVS and CDR2 FQNEAQ. The V segment lost 7 bases and the J segment 2 bases; nucleotides outside the gene matches: 8. The CDR3 is made up of 16 amino acids. The CDR3 nucleotides read TGTGCCAGCACCCTGGGGACAGGGGGTCCCACAGATACGCAGTATTTT. Its translation: CASTLGTGGPTDTQYF.

This clone was observed a few times. At the DNA level, this CDR3 is encoded by other sequences in the same sample as well. V and J are TRBV5-5 and TRBJ1-6, with 7 nucleotides matching TRBD1. V was clipped by 4 bases and J by 10 bases; unmatched bases: 11. Per germline, CDR1 SGHKS and CDR2 YYEKEE (reference sequence). This CDR3 spans 15 amino acids. The DNA of the CDR3 is TGTGCCAGCAGCCTTTCTGGGGACAGACAATCACCCCTCCACTTT. It translates to CASSLSGDRQSPLHF.

This chain joins TRBV4-1 and TRBJ1-2; D perhaps matches TRBD1 (5 bases). With 2 bases removed from V and 4 bases from J, the gap between germline ends came to 14 bases. CDR1 is MGHRA and CDR2 is YSYEKL in the germline V gene. This CDR3 has 15 residues. CDR3 in amino acids: CASSQLQGGIYGYTF. The DNA for the CDR3 is TGCGCCAGCAGCCAACTGCAGGGAGGTATCTATGGCTACACCTTC.

J is TRBJ1-2 and V is TRBV28; D is possibly TRBD1 (5 bases). Between the trimmed V and J ends, which lost 7 bases and 4 bases, there was a span of 13 bases. Germline assignment: CDR1 MDHEN and CDR2 SYDVKM. The CDR3 totals 13 residues. The CDR3 DNA reads TGTGCCAGCACCCTCCCGGGGGTCTATGGCTACACCTTC. This codes for CASTLPGVYGYTF.